The present entry profiles one T cell receptor beta chain with its context. Its antigen is unknown. No per-base quality is available; no much larger clone lies one base away. These data are taken from a study of blood T cell repertoires in COVID-19 (dated by TCRdb to the early 2020s). Study-wide context: Samples covering the acute and convalescent phases of COVID-19 were provided by collaborators in the United States, Italy and Spain. The material from the prospective study consisted of cDNA or gDNA derived from T cells, B-cell-depleted T cells, or PBMCs. Subjects who had been exposed to COVID-19, were actively infected with it, or had recovered from it provided the deeply sampled blood TCRbeta repertoires that made up the dataset. The repertoires were made available in a free public database intended to serve as a resource for research on the immune response to SARS-CoV-2. The samples were drawn from the first 160 participants of the ongoing ImmuneRACE study and from under 1,500 subjects provided by 6 global collaborators. A de-identified subject ID, COVID-19 status, age in years and sex were almost always included in the sample metadata. HLA class I and class II types, where available, came from metadata supplied by the sample provider rather than from assay-based typing. What the work shows at the level of the full study, not this receptor alone: How much clinical and demographic metadata was included differed by source and by participant, and the metadata was provided uncurated.

Collaborating institutions collected whole blood in K2EDTA tubes following their own protocols. For TCRbeta analysis, collaborators shipped samples as frozen whole blood, isolated PBMCs, or DNA extracted from either of those sample types. The immunoSEQ Assay, a bias-controlled multiplex PCR, was used to amplify TCRbeta CDR3 regions from genomic DNA. The study's own analysis went as follows. The number of nucleated cells in each sample was estimated by amplification of reference gene primers within the assay. To quantify the absolute abundance of each unique TCRbeta CDR3 rearrangement, sequence reads were collapsed and filtered. Productive Simpson clonality was computed per sample as the square root of Simpson's diversity index over productive rearrangements. TCRdb obtained this table from immuneACCESS and retained in-frame rearrangements with V and J assigned. These tables miss some clones; where compared with another copy, unresolved V genes account for less than half of the shortfall, and the remainder is unexplained. V, J and clone size were drawn from that table, and D and trimming were deduced from the DNA. The sample contains approximately 180,000 clones, around 87% of them found a single time. Around 2.5% of the sample comes from the top ten.

The receptor comes from a man between 35 and 55 years old with active or convalescent COVID-19. The sample comprised peripheral blood.

The CDR3 amino acid sequence is: CASSAPGGLSTDTQYF. The nucleotide sequence reads as follows: TGTGCCAGCAGCGCCCCGGGGGGGCTTAGCACAGATACGCAGTATTTT. This sequence uses TRBV9 and TRBJ2-3, with 8 central nucleotides matching TRBD2. The V end gives up 3 bases and the J end 0 bases, leaving 6 bases in the junction not matched to a gene. CDR1 SGDLS and CDR2 YYNGEE were looked up in the germline V gene. Its CDR3 holds 16 amino acids, cysteine through phenylalanine. The CDR3 DNA has 48 bases and is translated from base 1.